This TCR beta chain comes out of a study of a mutant IDH1 vaccine in newly diagnosed glioma. Regarding the study as a whole: Changes in the top peripheral T cell clonotypes seemingly had no bearing on pseudoprogression.

Sample time point: week 11, during vaccination. Alongside topical imiquimod, each dose of vaccine comprised 300 ug of mutant IDH1 20-mer peptide. Germline CDR1 is LGHNA and CDR2 is YSLEER. The V end lost 0 bases, the J end lost 0 bases, and 17 bases lay between the germline ends. The CDR3 is 18 amino acids. Comments on this clone: Its antigen is undetermined.

Sequenced by immunoSEQ multiplex PCR; TCRdb stores in-frame clones only, minus some. This sample has some 130,000 clones, with around 77% found just once. The receptor was isolated from a man in his forties or fifties with glioma. Here the sequenced sample was PBMCs, taken from a glioma patient whose treatment included an IDH1 peptide vaccine. The gene calls are TRBV4-3 and TRBJ2-5; D tentatively reads TRBD1 or TRBD2 (5 bases each). The CDR3 sequence is CASSQEWGTRLYQETQYF. Here the CDR3 DNA reads TGCGCCAGCAGCCAAGAGTGGGGGACCAGGCTGTACCAAGAGACCCAGTACTTC.